This entry is about one TCR beta chain. Here immunoSEQ multiplex PCR was the method, and the copy in TCRdb shows in-frame clones only, minus some. The data contain 50,000 or so clones, 80% of them singletons. The data belong to a study of control samples from healthy donors and cancer patients. V was shortened by 2 bases and J by 1 base, with 5 bases between the two germline ends. CDR1 SGHTA and CDR2 FQGNSA come from the germline V gene. CDR3 length: 13 amino acids. The chain couples TRBV7-2 to TRBJ1-1; D is undetermined. Input material: blood. The clonotype originates from a man between 65 and 85 years old in good health. CDR3 DNA: TGTGCCAGCAGCTTAATCCAGAACACTGAAGCTTTCTTT. This gives the protein CASSLIQNTEAFF. Supplemented by reference TRBV7-2 and TRBJ1-1, the full variable domain reads GAGVSQSPSNKVTEKGKDVELRCDPISGHTALYWYRQSLGQGLEFLIYFQGNSAPDKSGLPSDRFSAERTGGSVSTLTIQRTQQEDSAVYLCASSLIQNTEAFFGQGTRLTVV.